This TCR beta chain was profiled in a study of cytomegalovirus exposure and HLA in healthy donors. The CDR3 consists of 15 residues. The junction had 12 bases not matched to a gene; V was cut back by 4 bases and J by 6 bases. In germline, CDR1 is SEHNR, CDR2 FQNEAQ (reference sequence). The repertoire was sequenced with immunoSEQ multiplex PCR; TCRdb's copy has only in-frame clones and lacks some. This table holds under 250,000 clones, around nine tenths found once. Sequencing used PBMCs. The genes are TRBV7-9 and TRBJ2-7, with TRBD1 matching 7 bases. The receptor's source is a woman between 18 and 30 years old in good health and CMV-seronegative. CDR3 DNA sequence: TGTGCCAGCAGCTGGGGGCCCGGGACAGCTTCCGAGCAGTACTTC. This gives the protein CASSWGPGTASEQYF.